The sample holds a few counts of the clone carrying this T cell receptor (beta chain). Its specificity is unknown. These data are taken from a study of identical twins. Germline V gene data show CDR1 as SGHVS and CDR2 as FQNEAQ. The V gene lost 3 bases and the J gene lost 3 bases, with 15 bases spanning the gap. The CDR3 contains 15 residues. TCRdb passed the 5' RACE reads through MiXCR, listing each CDR3 protein once. The sample carries around 490,000 distinct CDR3 sequences, 13% to 15% recorded once. Only healthy Caucasians were included as donors. Study-wide results and caveats: Monozygotic twins shared more out-of-frame TCR alpha than recombination models predicted.

This sample was shared with a second study, whose subject was yellow fever vaccine responses in identical twins.

V usage is TRBV7-8 and J usage is TRBJ2-7, with D perhaps being TRBD1 or TRBD2 (6 bases each). The receptor was derived from a woman under 30 in good health. Sequencing was performed on CD4+ T cells sorted from blood. CDR3 sequence (DNA): TGTGCCAGCAGCTTTTACACAGGGACTGGCTACGAGCAGTACTTC. This translates into CASSFYTGTGYEQYF.